These 9 T cell receptor beta chains were sequenced from one sample in a study of blood T cells in healthy people across ages. A second about 7 to 12 cycle PCR used barcoded and J-beta primers. MiXCR, run by TCRdb on the 5' RACE reads, gives a single entry per CDR3 protein. The sample carries hundreds of thousands of distinct CDR3 sequences, roughly 43% recorded once. Specimen: blood. Receptor source: a man aged 25-45 years in good health.

The chain has TRBV13 and TRBJ2-2, with TRBD2 as a possible D gene (6 bases). Per the germline V gene, CDR1 is PRHDT and CDR2 is FYEKMQ (reference sequence). V lost 1 base and J lost 7, with 19 bases in between. The length of the CDR3 is 17 residues. The CDR3 region is CASSLVWRGSRIGELFF. CDR3 in DNA: TGTGCCAGCAGCTTAGTTTGGCGGGGAAGCCGGATCGGGGAGCTGTTTTTT.

The V gene is TRBV7-9, the J gene TRBJ2-1; 8 bases are shared with TRBD2. The CDR3 length is 16 residues. Germline lookup yields CDR1 SEHNR and CDR2 FQNEAQ (reference sequence). V dropped 3 bases and J dropped 4; count of bases not matched to a gene: 8. DNA of the CDR3: TGTGCCAGCAGCTTCCACTTGCGGGGGGCTTACAATGAGCAGTTCTTC. Amino acid sequence: CASSFHLRGAYNEQFF.

The chain combines TRBV4-2 with TRBJ2-1; 14 bases align to TRBD2. Trimming at V came to 3 bases and at J to 7 bases, leaving 5 bases not matched to a gene. The CDR3 loop spans 16 amino acids. CDR1 and CDR2 (germline): LGHNA, YNFKEQ. As DNA, the CDR3 is TGTGCCAGCAGCCAGACTAGCGGGGGGGCCATTAATGAGCAGTTCTTC. It translates to CASSQTSGGAINEQFF.

The chain uses TRBV7-2 and TRBJ2-5; 13 bases fit TRBD2. There are 16 residues in the CDR3. Looked up from germline, CDR1 is SGHTA and CDR2 is FQGNSA. J gave up 5 bases and V 5 bases, and 8 bases lay outside the gene matches. The CDR3 loop is CASSLQPGLAGETQYF. The CDR3 DNA sequence: TGTGCCAGCAGCCTACAACCGGGACTAGCGGGGGAGACCCAGTACTTC.

This clonotype was seen a few times. The chain carries TRBV27 and TRBJ2-1; D might be TRBD1 (6 bases). The CDR3 sequence is 14 residues long. V was trimmed by 2 bases and J by 4 bases, leaving 9 bases between them. Germline CDR1 MNHEY, CDR2 SMNVEV (reference sequence). CDR3: CASSLRQEYNEQFF. The DNA for the CDR3 is TGTGCCAGCAGTTTAAGACAGGAGTACAATGAGCAGTTCTTC.

The chain carries TRBV7-9 and TRBJ2-4; the D is unclear. CDR1 is SEHNR, CDR2 FQNEAQ, per germline (reference sequence). CDR3 length: 16 amino acids. V was cut by 4 bases and J by 1 base, with 14 bases left in between. The CDR3 protein is CASSSQSPAAKNIQYF. The CDR3 nucleotides read TGTGCCAGCAGCTCCCAGTCCCCGGCTGCCAAAAACATTCAGTACTTC. The full variable domain, rest sourced from reference TRBV7-9 and TRBJ2-4, is DTGVSQNPRHKITKRGQNVTFRCDPISEHNRLYWYRQTLGQGPEFLTYFQNEAQLEKSRLLSDRFSAERPKGSFSTLEIQRTEQGDSAMYLCASSSQSPAAKNIQYFGAGTRLSVL.

V and J are TRBV12-3 or TRBV12-4 and TRBJ2-5, with a tentative D call TRBD2 (6 bases). Trimming took 6 bases from V and 4 from J, leaving 18 bases between them. The CDR3 has 15 amino acids. CDR3 sequence reads: CASRAGLQRTETQYF. CDR3 sequence (DNA): TGTGCCAGCAGGGCGGGACTCCAAAGGACAGAGACCCAGTACTTC.

This rearrangement joins TRBV20-1 to TRBJ2-3, with D possibly being TRBD2 (7 bases). CDR1 and CDR2 from the germline V gene are DFQATT and SNEGSKA (reference sequence). This CDR3 comprises 15 residues. V was trimmed by 5 bases and J by 4 bases, leaving 19 bases between them. The CDR3 is CSAPAMAGAADTQYF. DNA of the CDR3: TGCAGTGCTCCCGCGATGGCGGGGGCCGCAGATACGCAGTATTTT.

In its sample, this clonotype was seen many times. J is TRBJ2-3 and V is TRBV7-3; TRBD2 is a possible D gene (7 bases). Trimming removed 3 bases at V and 5 bases at J, with 15 bases between. Germline-derived CDR1 and CDR2 are SGHTA and FQGTGA. There are 15 residues in the CDR3. In DNA, the CDR3 is TGTGCCAGCAGCTTCGGAGGGGGGGAGAGAGATACGCAGTATTTT. It codes for CASSFGGGERDTQYF.